The TCR beta chain described here comes from a study of T cell clonality in common variable immunodeficiency. Study results and limitations: Common variable immunodeficiency TCR beta sequences reportedly had fewer deletions and N-nucleotide insertions.

Assay: immunoSEQ multiplex PCR; the TCRdb copy retains only in-frame clones and omits some. This sample shows 35,000 or so clones and no singletons; under 3.5% rests with the ten largest. This clone was counted only a few times. Its antigen is undetermined. This receptor was obtained from a person between 18 and 75 years old in good health. The sequencing sample was made of peripheral blood mononuclear cells.

The DNA read from the CDR3 is TGCGCCAGCAGCCCGAGACAGACCTCTAACTATGGC. It encodes CASSPRQTSNYG. The entire CDR3 is CASSPRQTSNYGYTF. The rearrangement links TRBV5-1 to TRBJ1-2, with D tentatively TRBD1 (5 bases). The read ends 3 residues early relative to the CDR3; the germline J gene fills the gap. Trimming removed 4 bases at V and 0 bases at J, with 13 bases between. CDR3 length: 15 residues. The germline gives CDR1 SGHRS, CDR2 YFSETQ.